This T cell receptor (beta chain) was captured by sequencing in a study of T cell repertoires in cytomegalovirus infection. Across the study: CMV epitopes in the study were HLA-C-restricted (recently identified) and HLA-B-restricted (well studied). Evidence of both CMV infection and a matching HLA type came from public TCR beta signatures. Regarding the study as a whole: Identification of carriers of CMV plus the relevant HLA was performed using cumulative public TCR beta family frequency. The ex vivo response showed dominance by HLA-C-restricted CMV-specific TCR beta clonotypes.

Germline loops: CDR1 SGHTA, CDR2 FQGNSA. Trimming took off 5 bases at V and 1 base at J, with 8 bases between the two ends. The CDR3 extends over 13 amino acids. Each CDR3 protein is one row after TCRdb ran MiXCR on the reads. The sample lists about 160,000 distinct CDR3 sequences, roughly a fifth occurring once. Remarks on this clonotype: Its antigen is not known.

The sequence derives from a human donor in good health (CMV status not recorded). Some clones in this sample may be carry-over from other donors' samples. The chain links TRBV7-2 to TRBJ1-1, with unresolved D. Source: CD8+ T cells from cultured PBMCs, taken from culture after CMV antigen stimulation. CDR3 protein: CASSLTPNTEAFF. The CDR3 DNA follows: TGTGCCAGCAGCCTGACACCGAACACTGAAGCTTTCTTT.